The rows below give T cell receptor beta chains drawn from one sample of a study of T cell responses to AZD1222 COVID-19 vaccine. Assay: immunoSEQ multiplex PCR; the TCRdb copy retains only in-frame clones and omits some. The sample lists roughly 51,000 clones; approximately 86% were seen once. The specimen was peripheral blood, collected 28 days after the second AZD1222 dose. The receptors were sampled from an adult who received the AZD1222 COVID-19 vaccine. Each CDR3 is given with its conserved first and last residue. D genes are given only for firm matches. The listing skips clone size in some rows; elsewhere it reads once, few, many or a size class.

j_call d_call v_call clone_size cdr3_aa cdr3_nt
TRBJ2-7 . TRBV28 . CASSLISRPYEQYF TGTGCCAGCAGTTTAATTTCCAGACCCTACGAGCAGTACTTC
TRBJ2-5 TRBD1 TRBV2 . CASSEGTGGRVETQYF TGTGCCAGCAGTGAGGGGACAGGGGGTAGAGTAGAGACCCAGTACTTC
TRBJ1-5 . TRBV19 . CASRRWESPSQPQHF TGTGCCAGTAGAAGATGGGAAAGTCCCAGTCAGCCCCAGCATTTT
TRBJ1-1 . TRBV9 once CASSVDQLGGAFF TGTGCCAGCAGCGTCGATCAATTGGGCGGAGCTTTCTTT
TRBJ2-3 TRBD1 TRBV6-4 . CASRRTGGTDTQYF TGTGCCAGCAGAAGGACAGGCGGCACAGATACGCAGTATTTT
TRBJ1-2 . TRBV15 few CATSRGGDSELYGYTF TGTGCCACCAGCAGAGGTGGAGACAGCGAACTCTATGGCTACACCTTC
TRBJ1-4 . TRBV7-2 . CASSPRGPTNEKLFF TGTGCCAGCAGCCCCAGGGGACCAACTAATGAAAAACTGTTTTTT
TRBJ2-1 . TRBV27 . CASKNRWDNEQFF TGTGCCAGCAAAAACCGGTGGGATAATGAGCAGTTCTTC
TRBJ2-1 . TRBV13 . CASSHGYEQFF TGTGCCAGCAGCCACGGTTATGAGCAGTTCTTC
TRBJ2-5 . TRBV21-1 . CASSKAGTGQETQYF TGTGCCAGCAGCAAAGCAGGGACAGGGCAAGAGACCCAGTACTTC
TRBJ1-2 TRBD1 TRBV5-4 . CASSVDRVYGYTF TGTGCCAGCAGCGTTGACAGGGTCTATGGCTACACCTTC
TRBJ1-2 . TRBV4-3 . CASSQDRENRANYGYTF TGCGCCAGCAGCCAAGATAGGGAGAACCGTGCTAACTATGGCTACACCTTC
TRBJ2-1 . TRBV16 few CASSRAATNSYNEQFF TGTGCCAGCAGCCGCGCCGCTACAAATTCCTACAATGAGCAGTTCTTC
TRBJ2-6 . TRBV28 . CASSPPRGAGANVLTF TGTGCCAGCAGTCCGCCCAGGGGGGCTGGGGCCAACGTCCTGACTTTC
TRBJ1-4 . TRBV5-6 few CASSLARAAGEKLFF TGTGCCAGCAGCTTGGCTCGGGCGGCCGGAGAAAAACTGTTTTTT
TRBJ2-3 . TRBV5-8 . CASSLAPGADTQYF TGTGCCAGCAGCTTGGCCCCCGGGGCAGATACGCAGTATTTT
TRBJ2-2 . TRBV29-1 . CSVEESFGELFF TGCAGCGTTGAAGAGTCGTTCGGGGAGCTGTTTTTT
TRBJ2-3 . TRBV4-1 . CASSQGRTDTQYF TGCGCCAGCAGCCAAGGACGGACAGATACGCAGTATTTT
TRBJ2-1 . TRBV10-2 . CASSEFMGGEQFF TGCGCCAGCAGTGAGTTTATGGGTGGAGAGCAGTTCTTC
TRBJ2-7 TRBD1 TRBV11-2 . CASSLGGTGAREQYF TGTGCCAGCAGCTTAGGGGGGACAGGGGCGAGAGAGCAGTACTTC
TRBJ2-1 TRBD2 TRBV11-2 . CASSSSGLAIEQFF TGTGCCAGCAGCTCATCGGGACTAGCAATTGAGCAGTTCTTC
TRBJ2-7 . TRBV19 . CASSWAGRYEQYF TGTGCCAGTAGTTGGGCAGGGCGGTACGAGCAGTACTTC
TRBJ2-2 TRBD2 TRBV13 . CASSWGLAGGRSGELFF TGTGCCAGCAGCTGGGGACTAGCGGGAGGGAGATCCGGGGAGCTGTTTTTT
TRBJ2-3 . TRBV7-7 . CASSLNADTDTQYF TGTGCCAGCAGCTTAAATGCGGACACAGATACGCAGTATTTT
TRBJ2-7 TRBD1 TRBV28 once CASSRTGTDEQYF TGTGCCAGCAGTAGAACTGGGACAGACGAGCAGTACTTC
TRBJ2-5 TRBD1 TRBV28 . CASGTGERETQYF TGTGCCAGCGGTACAGGGGAGAGAGAGACCCAGTACTTC
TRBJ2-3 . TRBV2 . CASSEITDTQYF TGTGCCAGCAGTGAAATCACAGATACGCAGTATTTT
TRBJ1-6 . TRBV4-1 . CASSQTGTPPLHF TGCGCCAGCAGCCAAACAGGGACCCCACCCCTCCACTTT
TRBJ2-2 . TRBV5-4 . CASSTVSTGELFF TGTGCCAGCAGTACTGTCAGCACCGGGGAGCTGTTTTTT
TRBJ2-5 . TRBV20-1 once CSAAAQETQYF TGCAGTGCAGCCGCCCAAGAGACCCAGTACTTC
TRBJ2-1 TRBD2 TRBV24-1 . CATSDPGLAGGQLEQFF TGTGCCACCAGTGATCCCGGACTAGCGGGAGGGCAGTTGGAGCAGTTCTTC
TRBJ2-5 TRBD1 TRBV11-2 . CASSFRQGSYQETQYF TGTGCCAGCAGCTTCCGACAGGGTTCTTACCAAGAGACCCAGTACTTC
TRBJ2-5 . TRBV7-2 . CASSRPGETQYF TGTGCCAGCAGCCGACCGGGGGAGACCCAGTACTTC
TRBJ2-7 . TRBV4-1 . CASSQFRAMSYEQYF TGCGCCAGCAGCCAATTCAGGGCCATGTCCTACGAGCAGTACTTC
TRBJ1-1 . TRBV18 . CASSIDMVGRGIGAFF TGTGCCAGCTCCATCGACATGGTGGGGCGAGGGATCGGAGCTTTCTTT
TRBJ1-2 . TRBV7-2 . CASSLAGGSEVYGYTF TGTGCCAGCAGCTTAGCGGGGGGATCAGAGGTCTATGGCTACACCTTC
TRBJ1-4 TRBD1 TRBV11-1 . CASSQDRDEKLFF TGTGCCAGCAGCCAGGACAGGGATGAAAAACTGTTTTTT
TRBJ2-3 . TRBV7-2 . CASSPDIVTDTQYF TGTGCCAGCAGCCCTGACATTGTCACAGATACGCAGTATTTT
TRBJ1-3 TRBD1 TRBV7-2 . CASSPWTGFGNTIYF TGTGCCAGCAGCCCGTGGACAGGGTTTGGAAACACCATATATTTT
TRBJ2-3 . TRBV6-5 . CASSTQQSADTQYF TGTGCCAGCAGCACGCAGCAGAGCGCAGATACGCAGTATTTT
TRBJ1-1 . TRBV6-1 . CASSDTPSTEAFF TGTGCCAGCAGTGATACCCCCAGCACTGAAGCTTTCTTT